The T cell receptor beta chain described here comes from a study of cytomegalovirus exposure and HLA in healthy donors. The germline gives CDR1 SGHVS, CDR2 FQNEAQ. CDR3 length: 15 residues. Trimming cost V 5 bases and J 2 bases; bases outside gene matches: 7. The PCR was carried out with 60 Vbeta primers and 13 Jbeta primers. The data were produced by immunoSEQ multiplex PCR, yet TCRdb's version contains in-frame clones alone and is incomplete. The sample includes tens of thousands of clones, roughly 80% of them seen just once. Sequencing was performed on PBMCs. This clonotype was obtained from a woman younger than 45 in good health and CMV-seropositive. The chain couples TRBV7-8 to TRBJ2-7; 9 positions match TRBD2. The chain's CDR3 is CASSPWAGGTYEQYF. The CDR3 DNA reads TGTGCCAGCAGCCCCTGGGCGGGAGGGACCTACGAGCAGTACTTC. Supplemented by reference TRBV7-8 and TRBJ2-7, the full variable domain reads GAGVSQSPRYKVAKRGQDVALRCDPISGHVSLFWYQQALGQGPEFLTYFQNEAQLDKSGLPSDRFFAERPEGSVSTLKIQRTQQEDSAVYLCASSPWAGGTYEQYFGPGTRLTVT.